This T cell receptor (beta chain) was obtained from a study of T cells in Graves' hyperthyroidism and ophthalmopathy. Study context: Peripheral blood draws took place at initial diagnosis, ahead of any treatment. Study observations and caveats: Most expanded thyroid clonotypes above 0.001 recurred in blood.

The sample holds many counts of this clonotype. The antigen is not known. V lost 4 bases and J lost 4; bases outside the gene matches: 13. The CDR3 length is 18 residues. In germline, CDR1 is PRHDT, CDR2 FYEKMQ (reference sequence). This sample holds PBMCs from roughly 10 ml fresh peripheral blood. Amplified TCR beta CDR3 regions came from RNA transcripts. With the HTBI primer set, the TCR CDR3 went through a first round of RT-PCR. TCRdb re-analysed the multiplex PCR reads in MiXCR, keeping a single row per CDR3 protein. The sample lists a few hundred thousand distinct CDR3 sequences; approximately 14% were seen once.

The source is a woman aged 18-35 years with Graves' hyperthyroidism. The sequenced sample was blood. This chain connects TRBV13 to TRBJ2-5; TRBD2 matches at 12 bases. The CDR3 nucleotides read TGTGCCAGCAGCTCCCCGATACTAGCGGGAGGTCTGGGAGAGACCCAGTACTTC. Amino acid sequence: CASSSPILAGGLGETQYF. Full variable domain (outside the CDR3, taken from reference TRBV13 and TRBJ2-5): AAGVIQSPRHLIKEKRETATLKCYPIPRHDTVYWYQQGPGQDPQFLISFYEKMQSDKGSIPDRFSAQQFSDYHSELNMSSLELGDSALYFCASSSPILAGGLGETQYFGPGTRLLVL.